Included here is one TCR beta chain sequence, with context. Its target is unknown. Repertoires were generated with immunoSEQ multiplex PCR, while TCRdb's copy carries only in-frame clones and drops some. The table lists 70,000 to 80,000 clones, around 80% of them singletons. The entry originates in a study of T cell responses to AZD1222 COVID-19 vaccine. General study results and limits: It should be noted that donors were predominantly white British and more often female, and clonal diversity was possibly underestimated.

Whether given at about 4 or about 12 weeks, second doses were pooled. V trimming: 0 bases; J trimming: 5 bases; junction bases outside the gene matches: 7. From germline, CDR1 is WNHNN and CDR2 SYGVQD (reference sequence). This CDR3 has 16 amino acids. The receptor comes from an adult who received the AZD1222 COVID-19 vaccine. Here the sequenced sample was peripheral blood, taken 28 days after the second AZD1222 dose. V and J are TRBV10-1 and TRBJ2-5, with 9 bases aligning to TRBD1. The CDR3 spells CASSESVGTGSETQYF. The CDR3 nucleotides are TGCGCCAGCAGTGAGTCGGTCGGGACAGGGTCGGAGACCCAGTACTTC.